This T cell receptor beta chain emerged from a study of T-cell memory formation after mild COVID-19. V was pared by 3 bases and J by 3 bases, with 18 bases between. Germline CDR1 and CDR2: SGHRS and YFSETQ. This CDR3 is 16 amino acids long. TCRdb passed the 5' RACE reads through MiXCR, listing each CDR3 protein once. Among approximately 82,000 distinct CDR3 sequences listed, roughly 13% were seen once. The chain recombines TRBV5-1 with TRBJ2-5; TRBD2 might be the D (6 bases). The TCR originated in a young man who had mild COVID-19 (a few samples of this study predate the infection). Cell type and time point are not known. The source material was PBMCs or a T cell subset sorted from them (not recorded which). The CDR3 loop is CASSSGRTFPKETQYF. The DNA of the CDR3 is TGCGCCAGCAGCTCGGGGAGGACGTTCCCCAAAGAGACCCAGTACTTC.